The 5 T cell receptor beta chains below all came from one sample that was sequenced in a study of esophageal squamous cell carcinoma under preoperative chemotherapy. MiXCR, run by TCRdb on the PCR reads, gives a single entry per CDR3 protein. The table includes roughly 9,600 distinct CDR3 sequences, under 55% detected once. The time point denotes: after preoperative PTX-NDP chemotherapy. This material was acquired from a patient given preoperative chemotherapy. The receptors here all came from a human donor with esophageal squamous cell carcinoma. The donor label of this sample is uncertain.

Within the sample, this clonotype is large (0.1 to 1%). The chain combines TRBV7-2 with TRBJ2-5, with 7 bases fitting TRBD1. Near its end, the DNA agrees better with TRBJ2-4, so the J call may be wrong. The CDR3 sequence is 15 residues long. From germline, CDR1 is SGHTA and CDR2 FQGNSA. CDR3 DNA sequence: TGTGCCAGCAGCCCCCCGACAGGGTCCAAAAACATTCAGTACTTC. Encoded protein: CASSPPTGSKNIQYF.

This clonotype was detected many times. This chain uses TRBV5-1 with TRBJ2-1; D gene uncertain. Trimming removed 4 bases at V and 13 bases at J, with 21 bases between. CDR3 length: 14 residues. Germline V gives CDR1 SGHRS, CDR2 YFSETQ. CDR3 coding DNA: TGCGCCAGCAGCCAAGTGCACTGGCAAGAGACCCAGTTCTTC. Translated: CASSQVHWQETQFF.

This rearrangement joins TRBV6-5 to TRBJ2-1; TRBD1 matches 8 bases. Trimming cost V 0 bases and J 16 bases; bases outside gene matches: 11. Germline V CDR1 and CDR2: MNHEY, SVGAGI. The CDR3 is 14 amino acids. CDR3 DNA sequence: TGTGCCAGCAGTTACTCCGAATGGACAGGGCTGATTTTCTTC. Translated: CASSYSEWTGLIFF.

This clonotype appeared a few times. The V gene is TRBV7-6, the J gene TRBJ2-1; D gene uncertain. Per germline, CDR1 SGHVS and CDR2 FNYEAQ. With 6 bases removed from V and 8 bases from J, the gap between germline ends came to 14 bases. The length of the CDR3 is 13 residues. In nucleotides, the CDR3 is TGTGCCAGCAGATGGCATGGGGTGGATGAGCAGTTCTTC. It is translated as CASRWHGVDEQFF.

There are a few counts of this clonotype. The chain carries TRBV4-1 and TRBJ2-1; no reliable D call. Trimming removed 4 bases at V and 13 bases at J, with 17 bases between. CDR1 and CDR2 (germline): MGHRA, YSYEKL. This CDR3 has 13 residues. The CDR3 region is CASSPQSQETQFF. CDR3 nucleotides: TGCGCCAGCAGCCCGCAAAGCCAAGAGACCCAGTTCTTC.